The 24 T cell receptor beta chains below all came from one sample that was sequenced in a study of PD-1 blockade in classical Hodgkin lymphoma. No patient escaped relapse after autologous stem cell transplantation, and brentuximab vedotin exposure varied. Data came from immunoSEQ multiplex PCR; TCRdb stores just in-frame clones and leaves some out. The sample records some 63,000 clones, about nine tenths being singletons. The sample was peripheral blood mononuclear cells (PBMCs), taken at baseline. Every receptor here comes from a human donor with classical Hodgkin lymphoma.

The chain uses TRBV27 and TRBJ1-6; D remains ambiguous. The CDR3 runs to 15 residues. Germline CDR1 MNHEY, CDR2 SMNVEV (reference sequence). The V end was cut by 3 bases, the J end by 0 bases, with 6 bases between. The CDR3 is CASSLGYSYNSPLHF. Written as DNA, the CDR3 is TGTGCCAGCAGTTTGGGTTACTCCTATAATTCACCCCTCCACTTT.

This chain uses TRBV25-1 with TRBJ2-2; 8 bases map to TRBD1. Germline values: CDR1 MGHDK, CDR2 SYGVNS. V lost 5 bases to trimming and J lost 3 bases; unmatched junction nucleotides: 5. This CDR3 spans 15 amino acids. CDR3 residues: CASSNSGGDTGELFF. The CDR3 bases are TGTGCCAGCAGTAACTCAGGGGGCGACACCGGGGAGCTGTTTTTT.

The CDR3 DNA sequence: TGTGCCAGCAGCGTCACCGGGACAGCCATTCGTGAAGCTTTCTTT. This codes for CASSVTGTAIREAFF. This chain uses TRBV28 with TRBJ1-1, with 7 bases fitting TRBD1. V lost 6 bases and J lost 7; bases outside the gene matches: 14. Germline CDR1 reads MDHEN; CDR2 reads SYDVKM. The CDR3 sequence is 15 residues long.

The chain recombines TRBV7-9 with TRBJ1-6; D is unresolved. Trimming took off 1 base at V and 3 bases at J, with 4 bases between the two ends. The CDR3 has 14 amino acids. Germline loops: CDR1 SEHNR, CDR2 FQNEAQ (reference sequence). CDR3 bases: TGTGCCAGCAGCTTAGGGAACTATAATTCACCCCTCCACTTT. Its protein product is CASSLGNYNSPLHF.

This clone was detected only a few times. The V and J genes are TRBV27 and TRBJ1-5; tentatively, D is TRBD1 (5 bases). Trimming removed 5 bases from V and 5 bases from J, with 10 bases in between. The CDR3 runs to 13 residues. Germline V gene lookup returns CDR1 MNHEY and CDR2 SMNVEV (reference sequence). The CDR3 DNA sequence: TGTGCCAGCAGTGACGGGGCCCATCAGCCCCAGCATTTT. Protein: CASSDGAHQPQHF.

This chain's CDR3 is CASSPPTTYEQYF. CDR3 DNA: TGTGCCAGCTCACCACCGACCACCTACGAGCAGTACTTC. This chain joins TRBV18 and TRBJ2-7; unclear D gene. CDR3 length equals 13 residues. Per the germline V gene, CDR1 is KGHSH and CDR2 is LQKENI. V was cut by 0 bases and J by 2 bases, with 5 bases left in between. The full variable domain, with the rest looked up from reference TRBV18 and TRBJ2-7, is NAGVMQNPRHLVRRRGQEARLRCSPMKGHSHVYWYRQLPEEGLKFMVYLQKENIIDESGMPKERFSAEFPKEGPSILRIQQVVRGDSAAYFCASSPPTTYEQYFGPGTRLTVT.

The chain joins TRBV14 to TRBJ2-1; 7 bases are a match to TRBD2. Trimming removed 3 bases from V and 3 bases from J; junction bases left unmatched: 17. The CDR3 is made up of 19 amino acids. Per the germline V gene, CDR1 is SGHDN and CDR2 is FVKESK. CDR3 nucleotide sequence: TGTGCCAGCAGCCAGCCGGGACTACCATACAGAAACCGCTACAATGAGCAGTTCTTC. Translating gives CASSQPGLPYRNRYNEQFF.

The chain's CDR3 is CATSRGGGELFF. CDR3 nucleotide sequence: TGTGCCACCAGCAGGGGCGGCGGGGAGCTGTTTTTT. The chain joins TRBV15 to TRBJ2-2, with D unclear. The V and J ends lost 3 bases and 7 bases respectively, with 6 bases between them. The CDR3 contains 12 residues. The germline V gene has CDR1 LNHNV and CDR2 YYDKDF (reference sequence).

V gene TRBV7-2 combines with J gene TRBJ2-1; TRBD2 aligns across 10 bases. The germline gives CDR1 SGHTA, CDR2 FQGNSA. V lost 5 bases, J lost 10 bases, and 5 bases stayed unmatched. The CDR3 extends over 13 amino acids. CDR3 residues: CASSDGLAEEQFF. DNA of the CDR3: TGTGCCAGCAGCGACGGACTAGCGGAGGAGCAGTTCTTC.

This rearrangement joins TRBV19 to TRBJ1-5; D is uncertain. V dropped 3 bases and J dropped 4 bases, with 10 bases sitting between them. Germline assignment: CDR1 LNHDA and CDR2 SQIVND (reference sequence). The CDR3 length is 14 residues. CDR3 DNA sequence: TGTGCCAGTAGTATCACGGGAACAAATCAGCCCCAGCATTTT. It encodes CASSITGTNQPQHF.

This rearrangement joins TRBV7-9 to TRBJ1-6, with 8 bases matching TRBD1. CDR1 is SEHNR and CDR2 is FQNEAQ in the germline V gene (reference sequence). With V trimmed by 0 bases and J by 7 bases, 2 bases remained unmatched. The CDR3 has 15 amino acids. The CDR3 sequence is CASSLAQGANSPLHF. CDR3 DNA sequence: TGTGCCAGCAGCTTAGCCCAGGGGGCGAATTCACCCCTCCACTTT. The whole variable domain, remainder taken from reference TRBV7-9 and TRBJ1-6, is DTGVSQNPRHKITKRGQNVTFRCDPISEHNRLYWYRQTLGQGPEFLTYFQNEAQLEKSRLLSDRFSAERPKGSFSTLEIQRTEQGDSAMYLCASSLAQGANSPLHFGNGTRLTVT.

The chain is built from TRBV6-5 and TRBJ2-7, with D unresolved. Germline-derived CDR1 and CDR2 are MNHEY and SVGAGI. V lost 2 bases and J lost 2, with 7 bases in between. CDR3 length: 13 amino acids. CDR3 sequence reads: CASSYKATYEQYF. The CDR3 coding sequence is TGTGCCAGCAGTTACAAGGCTACCTACGAGCAGTACTTC.

The chain carries TRBV7-8 and TRBJ2-2; D tentatively reads TRBD1 or TRBD2 (6 bases each). Per the germline V gene, CDR1 is SGHVS and CDR2 is FQNEAQ. Trimming took 7 bases from V and 1 from J, leaving 16 bases between them. The CDR3 length is 16 residues. The CDR3 DNA reads TGTGCCAGCACCCAAACGGGGGCCTTGAACACCGGGGAGCTGTTTTTT. Protein product: CASTQTGALNTGELFF.

The chain links TRBV27 to TRBJ2-7; the match to TRBD2 covers 14 bases. Germline CDR1 MNHEY, CDR2 SMNVEV (reference sequence). Trimming took 3 bases from V and 6 from J; bases not matched to a gene: 7. The CDR3 runs 16 residues. CDR3 DNA sequence: TGTGCCAGCAGTTTGTTGGGACTAGCGGGAGAGGGCGAGCAGTACTTC. Its protein is CASSLLGLAGEGEQYF.

V usage is TRBV4-1 and J usage is TRBJ2-5; TRBD1 aligns across 8 bases. The CDR3 has 16 residues. The junction had 8 bases not matched to a gene; V was cut back by 4 bases and J by 1 base. The germline V gene has CDR1 MGHRA and CDR2 YSYEKL. In nucleotides, the CDR3 is TGCGCCAGCAGCCCAGTCGCACAGGGGGTCCAAGAGACCCAGTACTTC. Its translation is CASSPVAQGVQETQYF.

This sequence joins TRBV7-6 and TRBJ1-2, with a possible D match to TRBD1 (6 bases). The CDR3 length is 14 residues. Germline-derived CDR1 and CDR2 are SGHVS and FNYEAQ. Trimming removed 1 base from V and 8 bases from J, with 14 bases in between. CDR3 sequence: CASSLVAGESGYTF. The CDR3 bases are TGTGCCAGCAGCTTAGTGGCAGGGGAGAGCGGCTACACCTTC.

The V and J genes are TRBV5-3 and TRBJ2-3; no firm D call. TRBV5-3 is labeled an ORF, and its function is uncertain. The CDR3 length is 14 residues. Trimming pared 4 bases from V and 2 bases from J, leaving 11 bases between. CDR3 nucleotides: TGTGCCAGAAGCCTTAGCAGGCCCACAGATACGCAGTATTTT. It is translated as CARSLSRPTDTQYF.

The chain couples TRBV5-1 to TRBJ2-5; 8 positions match TRBD1. V gave up 0 bases and J gave up 4 bases; unmatched junction bases: 5. The CDR3 totals 15 residues. Looked up from germline, CDR1 is SGHRS and CDR2 is YFSETQ. In DNA form, the CDR3 reads TGCGCCAGCAGCTTGGGTCAGGGGGCAGGAGAGACCCAGTACTTC. Its translation is CASSLGQGAGETQYF.

The chain employs TRBV5-4 and TRBJ2-5; 16 bases line up with TRBD2. This CDR3 is 17 amino acids long. V was pared by 4 bases and J by 5 bases, with 8 bases of the junction left unmatched. Germline V lookup: CDR1 SGHNT, CDR2 YYREEE (reference sequence). The CDR3 DNA reads TGTGCCAGCAGCCCCTTGGGACTAGCGGGAGGGCAGGAGACCCAGTACTTC. Translation: CASSPLGLAGGQETQYF.

V is TRBV28 and J is TRBJ1-1; TRBD1 might be the D (6 bases). V was trimmed by 3 bases and J by 5 bases, leaving 19 bases between them. The CDR3 consists of 16 residues. The germline CDR1 and CDR2 sequences are MDHEN and SYDVKM. The CDR3 spells CASSFVGGGRRTEAFF. In DNA, the CDR3 is TGTGCCAGCAGTTTTGTCGGCGGGGGGCGCAGGACTGAAGCTTTCTTT.

The chain has TRBV5-1 and TRBJ2-4; a weak D match, TRBD2 (5 bases). V was cut by 0 bases and J by 3 bases, with 13 bases left in between. The V gene's germline CDR1 is SGHRS and CDR2 YFSETQ. The CDR3 consists of 16 residues. The CDR3 protein is CASSLGVGNYKNIQYF. In DNA, the CDR3 is TGCGCCAGCAGCTTGGGGGTCGGGAACTACAAAAACATTCAGTACTTC.

The CDR3 is CASSVAGLAGVISYNEQFF. CDR3 bases: TGTGCCAGCAGCGTAGCTGGACTAGCGGGGGTTATCTCCTACAATGAGCAGTTCTTC. J is TRBJ2-1 and V is TRBV9, with TRBD2 matching over 13 bases. This CDR3 contains 19 residues. The ends lost 0 bases at V and 0 bases at J; junction bases unmatched: 6. Germline assignment: CDR1 SGDLS and CDR2 YYNGEE.

Turning to this clone: A read error may produce the germline difference seen at one junction end. V usage is TRBV7-9 and J usage is TRBJ2-5, with 12 bases that match TRBD2. Germline loops: CDR1 SEHNR, CDR2 FQNEAQ (reference sequence). The CDR3 consists of 14 residues. In DNA form, the CDR3 reads TGTGCCAGCAGCCTAGCGGGAGGGGTGGAGACCCAGTACTTC. Translation gives CASSLAGGVETQYF.

The J gene is TRBJ1-5, the V gene TRBV5-8; D gene ambiguous. The germline V and J ends were trimmed by 6 bases and 2 bases, with 12 bases remaining between them. Germline values: CDR1 SGHTS, CDR2 YDEGEE. There are 14 residues in the CDR3. The CDR3 DNA is TGTGCCAGCACAGGACTATGGGGCAATCAGCCCCAGCATTTT. The encoded protein is CASTGLWGNQPQHF. Complete variable domain (other parts from reference TRBV5-8 and TRBJ1-5): EAGVTQSPTHLIKTRGQQATLRCSPISGHTSVYWYQQALGLGLQFLLWYDEGEERNRGNFPPRFSGRQFPNYSSELNVNALELEDSALYLCASTGLWGNQPQHFGDGTRLSIL.